The 26 T cell receptor beta chains listed next were all sequenced from one sample in a study of T cells in Graves' hyperthyroidism and ophthalmopathy. The CDR3 regions of TCR beta were amplified from RNA transcripts. Initially, a first-round RT-PCR of the TCR CDR3 employed the HTBI primer set. TCRdb itself ran the multiplex PCR reads through MiXCR, one entry per CDR3 protein. The sample lists fewer than 900,000 distinct CDR3 sequences; roughly a sixth were seen once. The sample taken for sequencing was blood. These receptor sequences come from a woman aged 50 to 65 with Graves' hyperthyroidism that later progressed to Graves' ophthalmopathy.

The chain recombines TRBV12-3 or TRBV12-4 with TRBJ2-4; no reliable D call. The CDR3 is 14 residues long. Deletions cut 6 bases from V and 3 bases from J, with 12 bases between. CDR3 region: CASSPAEGKNIQYF. The CDR3 DNA reads as TGTGCCAGCAGCCCGGCGGAAGGCAAAAACATTCAGTACTTC.

This clonotype showed up many times. The chain is built from TRBV11-2 and TRBJ1-4; 8 bases match TRBD1. Germline loops: CDR1 SGHAT, CDR2 FQNNGV. The trim removed 5 bases at V and 7 bases at J, leaving 9 bases unmatched. This CDR3 comprises 15 residues. CDR3 DNA: TGTGCCAGCAGCCCAGAACAGGGGGGACTTGAAAAACTGTTTTTT. It is translated as CASSPEQGGLEKLFF.

The gene calls are TRBV9 and TRBJ1-1; unclear D gene. Deletions cut 0 bases from V and 1 base from J, with 10 bases between. Germline CDR1 is SGDLS and CDR2 is YYNGEE. The CDR3 length is 15 residues. CDR3 loop: CASSVEVGANTEAFF. In DNA form, the CDR3 reads TGTGCCAGCAGCGTAGAGGTGGGAGCGAACACTGAAGCTTTCTTT.

This clonotype was seen repeatedly, ten times or more. The chain is built from TRBV7-8 and TRBJ1-2; 10 positions agree with TRBD1. Trimming cost V 5 bases and J 4 bases; bases outside gene matches: 16. Germline V lookup: CDR1 SGHVS, CDR2 FQNEAQ. This CDR3 is 18 amino acids long. This chain's CDR3 is CASSHFRGGTGDSYGYTF. The CDR3 DNA is TGTGCCAGCAGCCATTTTAGAGGAGGGACAGGGGATTCCTATGGCTACACCTTC.

The V and J genes are TRBV7-2 and TRBJ1-5; the D is unclear. The CDR3 totals 16 residues. Trimming removed 1 base at V and 4 bases at J, with 14 bases between. Germline CDR1 SGHTA, CDR2 FQGNSA. The CDR3 region has the DNA TGTGCCAGCAGCTTAGACTTGGGTCAGCCTAATCAGCCCCAGCATTTT. It yields the protein CASSLDLGQPNQPQHF.

This clonotype was seen only a few times. The chain combines TRBV5-1 with TRBJ2-1; the D is unclear. The V and J ends lost 4 bases and 0 bases respectively, with 11 bases between them. Germline CDR1 reads SGHRS; CDR2 reads YFSETQ. The CDR3 length is 15 residues. As DNA, the CDR3 is TGCGCCAGCAGCGACTTCCCGAGCTCCTACAATGAGCAGTTCTTC. Its translation: CASSDFPSSYNEQFF.

Many counts were recorded for this clonotype. This chain links TRBV12-3 or TRBV12-4 with TRBJ1-1; D is possibly TRBD1 (5 bases). The CDR3 is 15 amino acids. V shed 5 bases and J shed 5 bases, with 18 bases lying between them. CDR3 loop: CASSAGPRRGTEAFF. CDR3 DNA sequence: TGTGCCAGCAGTGCCGGGCCCCGGAGGGGAACTGAAGCTTTCTTT.

This clonotype was observed a handful of times. The genes are TRBV2 and TRBJ2-1; 12 nucleotides align to TRBD2. CDR1 and CDR2 (germline): SNHLY, FYNNEI. The V segment lost 6 bases and the J segment 9 bases; nucleotides outside the gene matches: 9. The CDR3 consists of 15 residues. For the CDR3, the DNA is TGTGCCAGCAGCCATACTAGCGGGGGGAACGGTGAGCAGTTCTTC. Its translation: CASSHTSGGNGEQFF.

This clonotype appeared many times. CDR3 sequence: CSARDPDRGQSTGPPLHF. The CDR3 DNA sequence: TGCAGTGCTAGAGATCCGGACAGGGGGCAATCAACGGGTCCACCCCTCCACTTT. The chain employs TRBV20-1 and TRBJ1-6; 11 positions match TRBD1. Germline values: CDR1 DFQATT, CDR2 SNEGSKA (reference sequence). This CDR3 is built from 18 residues. The ends lost 0 bases at V and 11 bases at J; junction bases unmatched: 15.

This clonotype appeared a few times. This sequence may be a read error, since a much larger clone differs from it by one base. This chain uses TRBV7-2 with TRBJ2-1, with D possibly being TRBD1 (5 bases). This CDR3 region has 18 residues. Looked up from germline, CDR1 is SGHTA and CDR2 is FQGNSA. The CDR3, as DNA: TGTGCCAGCAGCTTAGGCCCCCAACCTTGGACACCGTACAGTGAGCAGTTCTTC. The encoded protein is CASSLGPQPWTPYSEQFF.

V and J are TRBV19 and TRBJ1-6; a weak D match, TRBD1 (6 bases). CDR3 length: 14 residues. Germline values: CDR1 LNHDA, CDR2 SQIVND (reference sequence). V lost 4 bases and J 8 bases, leaving 12 bases between the germline ends. CDR3 nucleotides: TGTGCCAGTAGTAATGACAGGATGCATTCACCCCTCCACTTT. Translation gives CASSNDRMHSPLHF.

This clonotype was detected ten times or more. V is TRBV6-1 and J is TRBJ1-5; 7 bases are shared with TRBD1. This CDR3 is built from 17 residues. The V gene's germline CDR1 is MNHNS and CDR2 SASEGT. Trimming at V came to 5 bases and at J to 0 bases, leaving 10 bases not matched to a gene. The DNA of the CDR3 is TGTGCCAGCAGTCGTGGGACAGATGGGTTTAGCAATCAGCCCCAGCATTTT. Residues: CASSRGTDGFSNQPQHF.

This clonotype was observed a few times. V and J are TRBV27 and TRBJ1-6, with 8 bases lining up with TRBD1. CDR1 MNHEY and CDR2 SMNVEV come from the germline V gene (reference sequence). This CDR3 is built from 16 residues. Trimming cost V 6 bases and J 7 bases; bases outside gene matches: 11. The CDR3 nucleotides read TGTGCCAGCAGCTCCCGCGGAACAGGGGGAAATTCACCCCTCCACTTT. Translation: CASSSRGTGGNSPLHF.

Many counts were recorded for this clonotype. DNA of the CDR3: TGTGCCAGCAGGTTCCGGGACAGGGAGGAAAAACTGTTTTTT. This gives the protein CASRFRDREEKLFF. The chain couples TRBV3-1 to TRBJ1-4; TRBD1 aligns across 9 bases. Germline V gene data show CDR1 as LGHDT and CDR2 as YNNKEL (reference sequence). V was clipped by 6 bases and J by 8 bases; unmatched bases: 7. CDR3 length: 14 residues.

The genes are TRBV25-1 and TRBJ2-5, with 7 positions matching TRBD2. CDR3 length equals 14 residues. Germline assignment: CDR1 MGHDK and CDR2 SYGVNS. Trimming took 6 bases from V and 5 from J; bases not matched to a gene: 9. Here the CDR3 reads CASRGGKVLETQYF. The DNA of the CDR3 is TGTGCCAGCAGGGGAGGGAAGGTCTTGGAGACCCAGTACTTC.

Many counts were recorded for this clonotype. This chain joins TRBV7-9 and TRBJ1-6; D gene ambiguous. Trimming took off 0 bases at V and 9 bases at J, with 9 bases between the two ends. Germline lookup yields CDR1 SEHNR and CDR2 FQNEAQ (reference sequence). The CDR3 runs 14 residues. Here the CDR3 DNA reads TGTGCCAGCAGCTTAGCCCACGAATCTTCACCCCTCCACTTT. It translates to CASSLAHESSPLHF.

The genes are TRBV20-1 and TRBJ1-6; 8 bases agree with TRBD1. The CDR3 loop spans 14 amino acids. V was pared by 6 bases and J by 8 bases, with 9 bases of the junction left unmatched. Germline V gene data show CDR1 as DFQATT and CDR2 as SNEGSKA (reference sequence). The CDR3 region is CSARRQGAYSPLHF. CDR3 bases: TGCAGTGCCCGACGGCAGGGGGCTTATTCACCCCTCCACTTT.

V is TRBV20-1 and J is TRBJ2-1, with a weak D call TRBD1 (5 bases). Germline V gene lookup returns CDR1 DFQATT and CDR2 SNEGSKA (reference sequence). The CDR3 runs to 11 residues. With 6 bases removed from V and 6 bases from J, the gap between germline ends came to 9 bases. The CDR3 protein is CSARTFNEQFF. As DNA, the CDR3 is TGCAGTGCAAGGACATTCAATGAGCAGTTCTTC.

The rearrangement joins TRBV19 to TRBJ2-1; the D call may be TRBD1 or TRBD2 (5 bases each). Germline CDR1 LNHDA, CDR2 SQIVND (reference sequence). V dropped 7 bases and J dropped 0 bases, with 13 bases sitting between them. This CDR3 is built from 15 residues. The DNA of the CDR3 is TGTGCCAGTATTGAGGGGCGGAGCTCCTACAATGAGCAGTTCTTC. Its protein is CASIEGRSSYNEQFF.

In this sample, this clonotype turned up many times. V is TRBV2 and J is TRBJ2-3; D gene ambiguous. V lost 4 bases, J lost 2 bases, and 10 bases lay in between. The CDR3 spans 14 residues. From germline, CDR1 is SNHLY and CDR2 FYNNEI. The CDR3 region has the DNA TGTGCCAGCAGTGGCGGAGTTAACACAGATACGCAGTATTTT. Its translation: CASSGGVNTDTQYF.

The chain couples TRBV15 to TRBJ2-4; 8 positions match TRBD1. With 4 bases clipped from V and 9 bases from J, the junction kept 8 bases outside the gene matches. The germline V gene has CDR1 LNHNV and CDR2 YYDKDF (reference sequence). CDR3 length equals 14 residues. CDR3 nucleotide sequence: TGTGCCACCAGCACCGGACAGGGCGATAGCATTCAGTACTTC. It translates to CATSTGQGDSIQYF.

This chain connects TRBV14 to TRBJ1-6; 9 bases align to TRBD1. CDR1 and CDR2 from the germline V gene are SGHDN and FVKESK. This CDR3 is 15 amino acids long. Trimming took 5 bases from V and 7 from J; bases not matched to a gene: 6. CDR3 DNA sequence: TGTGCCAGCAGCTTCAGGACAGGGGAAAATTCACCCCTCCACTTT. This codes for CASSFRTGENSPLHF.

This chain links TRBV12-3 or TRBV12-4 with TRBJ2-4, with 10 bases lining up with TRBD1. V lost 4 bases to trimming and J lost 5 bases; unmatched junction nucleotides: 2. This CDR3 is built from 14 residues. CDR3 residues: CASSSGQGENIQYF. The CDR3 DNA sequence: TGTGCCAGCAGTTCCGGACAGGGGGAAAACATTCAGTACTTC.

J is TRBJ2-3 and V is TRBV7-3, with a possible D match to TRBD2 (5 bases). CDR3 length: 15 residues. In germline, CDR1 is SGHTA, CDR2 FQGTGA. The V end was cut by 1 base, the J end by 2 bases, with 10 bases between. In nucleotides, the CDR3 is TGTGCCAGCAGCTTAAATGGACTGGACACAGATACGCAGTATTTT. Amino acid sequence: CASSLNGLDTDTQYF.

A few counts support this clonotype. V usage is TRBV6-1 and J usage is TRBJ2-5; 11 bases agree with TRBD2. Trimming removed 6 bases from V and 5 bases from J; junction bases left unmatched: 26. The CDR3 has 21 amino acids. CDR1 and CDR2 (germline): MNHNS, SASEGT. The CDR3 nucleotides read TGTGCCAGCAGCGTCTCCTACGGACTAGCGGGCCCCCCGGCTGTTGAGGAGACCCAGTACTTC. This encodes CASSVSYGLAGPPAVEETQYF.

This clonotype showed up many times. The chain uses TRBV3-1 and TRBJ1-2; possible D gene TRBD1, 5 bases. Trimming removed 4 bases at V and 7 bases at J, with 19 bases between. The CDR3 runs 15 residues. The germline V gene has CDR1 LGHDT and CDR2 YNNKEL (reference sequence). The CDR3 protein is CASSRAEGSVSGYTF. CDR3 bases: TGTGCCAGCAGCCGGGCAGAGGGGTCGGTCAGTGGCTACACCTTC.